These T cell receptor beta chains were read from a single sample in a study of T-cell memory formation after mild COVID-19. One entry per CDR3 protein, called by TCRdb with MiXCR from the 5' RACE reads. The sample includes 450,000 to 650,000 distinct CDR3 sequences, under 20% of them seen just once. The sequenced sample was PBMCs or a T cell subset sorted from them (not recorded which). All receptors come from an adult woman who had mild COVID-19 (a few samples of this study predate the infection). Cell type and time point are not known. Both conserved end residues are part of each CDR3.

v_call	j_call	cdr3_aa
TRBV7-9	TRBJ2-7	CASTPMAEGWGEQYF
TRBV25-1	TRBJ2-7	CASSARGNEQYF
TRBV5-1	TRBJ2-7	CASSLSSSGQRSSYEQYF
TRBV7-6	TRBJ2-3	CASSYRGSTDTQYF
TRBV5-1	TRBJ2-3	CASGTDGDTQYF
TRBV29-1	TRBJ1-5	CSVENGGNQPQHF
TRBV20-1	TRBJ1-2	CSAIIADNYYGYTF
TRBV20-1	TRBJ1-2	CSASGAADYGYTF
TRBV14	TRBJ2-1	CASSQDWSPAMGSQFF
TRBV4-1	TRBJ2-1	CASSLGQGISYNEQFF
TRBV4-2	TRBJ1-6	CASSRSSGQISSPLHF
TRBV27	TRBJ1-2	CASREPGTSYGYTF
TRBV29-1	TRBJ1-2	CSVTGTSYGYTF
TRBV5-1	TRBJ2-7	CASRDSYLYEQYF
TRBV7-9	TRBJ2-7	CASSRPTGTEQYF
TRBV7-8	TRBJ1-5	CASSDGSNQPQHF
TRBV12-3/TRBV12-4	TRBJ1-1	CASSRPPLNTEAFF
TRBV9	TRBJ2-5	CASSVEGGLQETQYF
TRBV5-1	TRBJ2-7	CASSLEGGWREQYF
TRBV9	TRBJ1-2	CASSVVGTYGYTF
TRBV5-1	TRBJ2-7	CASTPVAGGYEQYF
TRBV7-6	TRBJ1-5	CASSRDINQPQHF
TRBV10-3	TRBJ2-1	CAISDPERQGSNEQFF
TRBV15	TRBJ2-2	CATSRDRAGWVTGELFF
TRBV15	TRBJ2-3	CATSRGTTDTQYF
TRBV5-1	TRBJ2-5	CASSPPRLAMEETQYF
TRBV19	TRBJ2-5	CASSRLTSGGVETQYF
TRBV9	TRBJ2-3	CASSAETGWSDTQYF
TRBV18	TRBJ2-7	CASSPGLSYEQYF
TRBV7-3	TRBJ2-6	CASSLLGGSGANVLTF
TRBV12-3/TRBV12-4	TRBJ1-5	CASSRIGVRSNQPQHF
TRBV27	TRBJ2-7	CASSLSGPSEQYF
TRBV13	TRBJ2-2	CASSLGRTVLTGELFF
TRBV7-2	TRBJ2-3	CASSFRTSGITDTQYF
TRBV20-1	TRBJ2-7	CSARDTSAYEQYF
TRBV18	TRBJ2-1	CASSPLQRGDNEQFF
TRBV7-9	TRBJ2-7	CASGTTLSYEQYF
TRBV2	TRBJ2-1	CASRDRDYHNEQFF
TRBV12-3/TRBV12-4	TRBJ1-1	CASSITPVNTEAFF